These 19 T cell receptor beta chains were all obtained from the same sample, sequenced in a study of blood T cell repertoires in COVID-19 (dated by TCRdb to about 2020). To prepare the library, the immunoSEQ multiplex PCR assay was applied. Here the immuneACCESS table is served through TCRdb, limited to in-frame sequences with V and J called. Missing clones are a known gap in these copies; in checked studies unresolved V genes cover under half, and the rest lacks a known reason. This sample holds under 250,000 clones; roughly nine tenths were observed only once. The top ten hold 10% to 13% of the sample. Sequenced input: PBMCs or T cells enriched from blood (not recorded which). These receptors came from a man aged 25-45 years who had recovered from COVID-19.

In DNA, the CDR3 is TGTGCCAGCAGCTCCGACTTAGCGGGGGGACGCGAGACCCAGTACTTC. As protein: CASSSDLAGGRETQYF. The rearrangement joins TRBV11-1 to TRBJ2-5, with 10 bases identical to TRBD2. V was pared by 4 bases and J by 5 bases, with 10 bases of the junction left unmatched. The CDR3 has 16 amino acids. Germline lookup yields CDR1 SGHAT and CDR2 FQDESV (reference sequence).

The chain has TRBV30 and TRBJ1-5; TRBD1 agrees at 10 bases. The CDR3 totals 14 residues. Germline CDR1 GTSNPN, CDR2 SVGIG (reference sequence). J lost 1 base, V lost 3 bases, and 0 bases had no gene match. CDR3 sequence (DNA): TGTGCCTGGAGGGACAGGGGGAGCAATCAGCCCCAGCATTTT. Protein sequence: CAWRDRGSNQPQHF.

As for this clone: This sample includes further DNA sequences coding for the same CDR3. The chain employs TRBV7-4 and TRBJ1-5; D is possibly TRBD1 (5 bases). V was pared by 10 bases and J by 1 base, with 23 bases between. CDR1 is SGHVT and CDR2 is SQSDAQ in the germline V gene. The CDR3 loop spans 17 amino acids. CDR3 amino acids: CATRDAYGGGSNQPQHF. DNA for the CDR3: TGTGCCACCCGCGACGCATACGGGGGGGGGAGCAATCAGCCCCAGCATTTT. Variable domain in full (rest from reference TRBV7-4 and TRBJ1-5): GAGVSQSPRYKVAKRGRDVALRCDSISGHVTLYWYRQTLGQGSEVLTYSQSDAQRDKSGRPSGRFSAERPERSVSTLKIQRTEQGDSAVYLCATRDAYGGGSNQPQHFGDGTRLSIL.

The CDR3 region is CASSPPSYAGGATGELFF. In DNA, the CDR3 is TGTGCCAGCTCACCACCGTCTTATGCAGGGGGCGCAACCGGGGAGCTGTTTTTT. The chain links TRBV18 to TRBJ2-2, with TRBD1 matching over 8 bases. The germline V gene has CDR1 KGHSH and CDR2 LQKENI. Germline trimming cut 0 bases from V and 5 bases from J; bases unmatched to any gene: 11. There are 18 residues in the CDR3.

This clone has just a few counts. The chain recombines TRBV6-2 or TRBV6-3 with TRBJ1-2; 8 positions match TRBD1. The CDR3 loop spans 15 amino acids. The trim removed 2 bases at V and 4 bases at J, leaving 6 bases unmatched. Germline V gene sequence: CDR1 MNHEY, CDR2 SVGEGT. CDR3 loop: CASSYPRTGTYGYTF. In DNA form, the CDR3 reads TGTGCCAGCAGTTACCCAAGGACAGGGACCTATGGCTACACCTTC.

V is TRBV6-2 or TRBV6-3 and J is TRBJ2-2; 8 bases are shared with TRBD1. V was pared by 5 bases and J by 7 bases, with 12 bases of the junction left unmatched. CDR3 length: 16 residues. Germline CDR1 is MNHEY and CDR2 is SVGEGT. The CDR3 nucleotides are TGTGCCAGCAGTAACTACAGGACAGGGCTTGGCGGGGAGCTGTTTTTT. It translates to CASSNYRTGLGGELFF.

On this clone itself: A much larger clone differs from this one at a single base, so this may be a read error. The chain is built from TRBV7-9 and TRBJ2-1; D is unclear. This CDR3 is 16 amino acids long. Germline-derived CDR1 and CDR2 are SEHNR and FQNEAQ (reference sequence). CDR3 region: CARSLVSLSSYNEQFF. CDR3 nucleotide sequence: TGTGCCAGAAGCTTAGTTTCCCTCAGCTCCTACAATGAGCAGTTCTTC. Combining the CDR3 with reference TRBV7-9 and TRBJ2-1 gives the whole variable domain DTGVSQNPRHKITKRGQNVTFRCDPISEHNRLYWYRQTLGQGPEFLTYFQNEAQLEKSRLLSDRFSAERPKGSFSTLEIQRTEQGDSAMYLCARSLVSLSSYNEQFFGPGTRLTVL.

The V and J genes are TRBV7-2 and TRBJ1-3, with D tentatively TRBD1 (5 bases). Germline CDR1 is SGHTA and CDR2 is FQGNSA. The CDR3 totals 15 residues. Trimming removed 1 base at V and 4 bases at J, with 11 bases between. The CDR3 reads CASSLVAGPGNTIYF. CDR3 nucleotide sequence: TGTGCCAGCAGCTTAGTTGCGGGGCCCGGAAACACCATATATTTT.

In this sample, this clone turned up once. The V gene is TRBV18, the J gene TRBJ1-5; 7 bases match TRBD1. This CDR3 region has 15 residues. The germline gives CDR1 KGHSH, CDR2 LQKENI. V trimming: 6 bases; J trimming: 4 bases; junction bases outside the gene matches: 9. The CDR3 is CASSFTGTENQPQHF. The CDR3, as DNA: TGTGCCAGCTCCTTCACCGGGACAGAAAATCAGCCCCAGCATTTT.

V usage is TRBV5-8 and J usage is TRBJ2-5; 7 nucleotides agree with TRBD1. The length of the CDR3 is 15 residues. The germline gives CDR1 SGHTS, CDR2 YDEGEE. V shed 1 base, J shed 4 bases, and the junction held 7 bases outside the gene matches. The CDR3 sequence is CASSLPRQGVETQYF. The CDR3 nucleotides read TGTGCCAGCAGCTTGCCCCGACAGGGAGTAGAGACCCAGTACTTC.

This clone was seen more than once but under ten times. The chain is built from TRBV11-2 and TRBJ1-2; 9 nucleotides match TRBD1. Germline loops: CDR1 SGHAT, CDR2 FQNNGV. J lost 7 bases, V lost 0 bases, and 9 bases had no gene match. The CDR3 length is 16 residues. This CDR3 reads CASSLEAVTGGVGYTF. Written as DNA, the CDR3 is TGTGCCAGCAGCTTAGAGGCGGTGACAGGGGGTGTTGGCTACACCTTC.

CDR3: CAISRGGAETQYF. CDR3 sequence (DNA): TGTGCCATCTCTCGAGGGGGCGCGGAGACCCAGTACTTC. This rearrangement joins TRBV10-3 to TRBJ2-5; TRBD1 aligns across 7 bases. The length of the CDR3 is 13 residues. The trim removed 8 bases at V and 5 bases at J, leaving 8 bases unmatched. Per the germline V gene, CDR1 is ENHRY and CDR2 is SYGVKD.

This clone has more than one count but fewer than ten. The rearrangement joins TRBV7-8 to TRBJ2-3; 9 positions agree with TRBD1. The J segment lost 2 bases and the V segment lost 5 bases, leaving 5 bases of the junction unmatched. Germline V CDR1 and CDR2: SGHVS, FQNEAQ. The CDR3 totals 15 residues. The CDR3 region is CASSPNRGLTDTQYF. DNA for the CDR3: TGTGCCAGCAGCCCCAACAGGGGGCTCACAGATACGCAGTATTTT.

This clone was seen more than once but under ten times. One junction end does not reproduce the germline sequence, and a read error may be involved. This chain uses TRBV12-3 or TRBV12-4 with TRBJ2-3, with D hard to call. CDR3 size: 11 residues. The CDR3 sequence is CASSTTYTQYF. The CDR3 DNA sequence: TGTGCCAGCAGCACCACATATACGCAGTATTTT.

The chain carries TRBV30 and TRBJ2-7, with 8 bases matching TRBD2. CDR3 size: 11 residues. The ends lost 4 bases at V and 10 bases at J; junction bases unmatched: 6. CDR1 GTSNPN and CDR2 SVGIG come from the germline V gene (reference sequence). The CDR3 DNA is TGTGCCTGGACGGGAGGGCGAATCCAGTACTTC. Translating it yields CAWTGGRIQYF.

CDR3 protein: CASSLAGAETSPLHF. CDR3 in DNA: TGTGCCAGCAGCTTAGCGGGGGCTGAGACTTCACCCCTCCACTTT. The chain employs TRBV7-8 and TRBJ1-6; D is perhaps TRBD1 (6 bases). From germline, CDR1 is SGHVS and CDR2 FQNEAQ. V was shortened by 0 bases and J by 9 bases, with 12 bases between the two germline ends. This CDR3 comprises 15 residues.

Here the CDR3 DNA reads TGTGCCAGCAGCTTAAGGGGGCCAAACACCGGGGAGCTGTTTTTT. It is translated as CASSLRGPNTGELFF. The genes are TRBV7-9 and TRBJ2-2, with TRBD1 matching over 7 bases. V was clipped by 2 bases and J by 2 bases; unmatched bases: 2. Germline lookup yields CDR1 SEHNR and CDR2 FQNEAQ (reference sequence). CDR3 length: 15 amino acids.

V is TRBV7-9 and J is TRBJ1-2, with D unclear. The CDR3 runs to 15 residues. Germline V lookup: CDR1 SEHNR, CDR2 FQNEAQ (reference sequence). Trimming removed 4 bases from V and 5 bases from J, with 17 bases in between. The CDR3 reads CASSSRDTYEYGYTF. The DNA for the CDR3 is TGTGCCAGCAGCTCCCGCGACACCTATGAATATGGCTACACCTTC.

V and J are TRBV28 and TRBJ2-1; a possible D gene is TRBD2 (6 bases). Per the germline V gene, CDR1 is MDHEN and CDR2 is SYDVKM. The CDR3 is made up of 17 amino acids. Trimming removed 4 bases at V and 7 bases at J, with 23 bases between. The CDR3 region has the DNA TGTGCCAGCAGTTCTATATCCGCCGGGACTCGTCTGAATGAGCAGTTCTTC. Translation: CASSSISAGTRLNEQFF.